What follows describes a single T cell receptor (beta chain). The data were obtained in a study of cytomegalovirus exposure and HLA in healthy donors. PCR was performed using 60 Vbeta and 13 Jbeta primers. Assay used: immunoSEQ multiplex PCR; TCRdb lists only in-frame clones, some missing. The profile shows fewer than 150,000 clones, about three quarters of them singletons. The CDR3 has 15 residues. CDR1 is PRHDT, CDR2 FYEKMQ, per germline (reference sequence). Sequenced material: PBMCs. The clonotype comes from a man younger than 35 in good health and CMV-seronegative. The V call is TRBV13, the J call TRBJ2-5; 8 bases are a match to TRBD2. The J call may be wrong; the DNA end is better matched by TRBJ2-7. This chain's CDR3 is CASSPTGLGSYEQYF. The CDR3 nucleotides read TGTGCCAGCAGCCCCACGGGACTAGGCTCCTACGAGCAGTACTTC.